These 21 T cell receptor beta chains were all obtained from the same sample, sequenced in a study of vaccination and CD4 T cells after COVID-19. Treatment here: roughly 11-day PBMC culture with coronavirus spike peptide pools or control peptides (ViraFEST assay). Their specific antigens are unknown. Sequencing of the DNA from cultured CD4+ T cells was carried out with the Oncomine TCR Beta short-read assay. TCRdb recomputed calls from the PCR reads with MiXCR, one row per CDR3 protein. The sample records 20,000 to 25,000 distinct CDR3 sequences, 45% to 50% being singletons. The sample was CD4+ T cells from blood, cultured in vitro. The receptors here all came from a human donor who had recovered from COVID-19.

The chain links TRBV5-4 to TRBJ1-6, with TRBD1 matching over 9 bases. Germline V gene lookup returns CDR1 SGHNT and CDR2 YYREEE (reference sequence). Trimming cost V 0 bases and J 10 bases; bases outside gene matches: 5. This CDR3 contains 15 residues. The chain's CDR3 is CASSLVGTGRSPLHF. Here the CDR3 DNA reads TGTGCCAGCAGCTTGGTGGGGACAGGGAGGTCACCCCTCCACTTT.

V and J are TRBV6-1 and TRBJ2-7; perhaps TRBD2 as D (7 bases). Trimming pared 6 bases from V and 3 bases from J, leaving 21 bases between. The CDR3 is made up of 16 amino acids. Germline CDR1 MNHNS, CDR2 SASEGT. CDR3 sequence reads: CASSAPPRGGVYEQYF. The CDR3 nucleotides are TGTGCCAGCAGCGCCCCCCCTAGGGGGGGTGTCTACGAGCAGTACTTC.

The rearrangement uses TRBV11-2 and TRBJ1-6; D may be TRBD1 (6 bases). V was pared by 5 bases and J by 0 bases, with 11 bases between. The length of the CDR3 is 16 residues. The germline V gene encodes CDR1 SGHAT and CDR2 FQNNGV. The CDR3: CASSIQGSSYNSPLHF. Written as DNA, the CDR3 is TGTGCCAGCAGCATACAGGGCAGCTCCTATAATTCACCCCTCCACTTT.

The gene calls are TRBV24-1 and TRBJ2-3; tentatively, D is TRBD2 (7 bases). V shed 8 bases and J shed 2 bases, with 19 bases lying between them. CDR1 and CDR2 from the germline V gene are KGHDR and SFDVKD. The CDR3 consists of 16 residues. The CDR3 sequence is CATNGGGGASTDTQYF. The CDR3 nucleotides read TGTGCCACCAATGGGGGAGGGGGAGCCTCCACAGATACGCAGTATTTT.

The CDR3 reads CASSPGARYGYTF. The CDR3 nucleotides read TGTGCCAGCAGCCCTGGCGCGCGGTATGGCTACACCTTC. The chain is built from TRBV7-2 and TRBJ1-2; D remains ambiguous. The CDR3 has 13 amino acids. Trimming left V 5 bases short and J 5 bases short, with 12 bases between. Germline loops: CDR1 SGHTA, CDR2 FQGNSA.

The V gene is TRBV4-3, the J gene TRBJ2-5, with 7 bases identical to TRBD1. V was clipped by 3 bases and J by 3 bases; unmatched bases: 7. Germline V gene data show CDR1 as LGHNA and CDR2 as YSLEER. The length of the CDR3 is 15 residues. CDR3 in amino acids: CASSHRGQRKETQYF. For the CDR3, the DNA is TGCGCCAGCAGCCACCGGGGACAGAGAAAAGAGACCCAGTACTTC.

The chain recombines TRBV20-1 with TRBJ1-6; D is perhaps TRBD1 (6 bases). Germline-derived CDR1 and CDR2 are DFQATT and SNEGSKA (reference sequence). Trimming shortened V by 3 bases and J by 13 bases, and 19 bases separated the two germline ends. CDR3 length: 14 amino acids. The CDR3 DNA is TGCAGTGCTAGGCAGGGACATCGGGCGGGGCCCCTCCACTTT. Translation: CSARQGHRAGPLHF.

Only a few counts were recorded for this clonotype. The V gene is TRBV7-9, the J gene TRBJ2-3; perhaps TRBD2 as D (5 bases). With 3 bases removed from V and 1 base from J, the gap between germline ends came to 8 bases. There are 14 residues in the CDR3. Germline V CDR1 and CDR2: SEHNR, FQNEAQ (reference sequence). The CDR3 reads CASSFSGGTDTQYF. The CDR3 DNA follows: TGTGCCAGCAGCTTCTCCGGGGGCACAGATACGCAGTATTTT.

The chain is built from TRBV7-8 and TRBJ2-7, with 14 bases fitting TRBD2. Germline V gene sequence: CDR1 SGHVS, CDR2 FQNEAQ. V gave up 0 bases and J gave up 7 bases; unmatched junction bases: 5. This CDR3 has 16 amino acids. The DNA for the CDR3 is TGTGCCAGCAGCTTAGCGACTAGCGGGGGGGCGGCTGAGCAGTACTTC. Translated: CASSLATSGGAAEQYF.

Comment on this clonotype: The junction departs from the called germline gene at one end, perhaps through a read error. V gene TRBV10-2 combines with J gene TRBJ2-7; D ambiguous. Germline-derived CDR1 and CDR2 are WSHSY and SAAADI. The CDR3 totals 12 residues. The chain's CDR3 is CASSRYSSEQYF. DNA for the CDR3: TGCGCCAGCAGTCGCTACTCCTCCGAGCAGTACTTC.

The V and J genes are TRBV19 and TRBJ2-7; possibly TRBD1 for D (6 bases). Germline V gives CDR1 LNHDA, CDR2 SQIVND (reference sequence). With 0 bases removed from V and 12 bases from J, the gap between germline ends came to 21 bases. The length of the CDR3 is 15 residues. CDR3 amino acids: CASSIDMQGPFHRYF. CDR3 nucleotide sequence: TGTGCCAGTAGTATAGATATGCAGGGGCCTTTCCATCGGTACTTC.

The rearrangement joins TRBV2 to TRBJ1-5; D uncertain. The CDR3 covers 14 residues. The germline CDR1 and CDR2 sequences are SNHLY and FYNNEI. V dropped 7 bases and J dropped 1 base, with 11 bases sitting between them. CDR3 amino acids: CASKAEVSNQPQHF. The CDR3 bases are TGTGCCAGCAAAGCGGAGGTGAGCAATCAGCCCCAGCATTTT. The full variable domain, in which reference TRBV2 and TRBJ1-5 provide the parts outside the CDR3, is EPEVTQTPSHQVTQMGQEVILRCVPISNHLYFYWYRQILGQKVEFLVSFYNNEISEKSEIFDDQFSVERPDGSNFTLKIRSTKLEDSAMYFCASKAEVSNQPQHFGDGTRLSIL.

The chain carries TRBV6-1 and TRBJ2-3; 14 bases are shared with TRBD2. The germline V gene has CDR1 MNHNS and CDR2 SASEGT. The V and J ends lost 5 bases and 6 bases, in that order; junction bases with no gene match: 4. This CDR3 is built from 15 residues. The CDR3 loop is CASSRTSGGWDTQYF. In nucleotides, the CDR3 is TGTGCCAGCAGTCGGACTAGCGGGGGGTGGGATACGCAGTATTTT.

In this sample, this clonotype turned up a few times. The chain combines TRBV27 with TRBJ2-3, with 9 bases lining up with TRBD2. Germline loops: CDR1 MNHEY, CDR2 SMNVEV (reference sequence). There are 15 residues in the CDR3. The ends lost 6 bases at V and 6 bases at J; junction bases unmatched: 10. Here the CDR3 DNA reads TGTGCCAGCAGCCAAATGGTAGCGGGGGCCGATACGCAGTATTTT. Its protein product is CASSQMVAGADTQYF.

This clonotype was seen a handful of times. The V gene is TRBV28, the J gene TRBJ2-3; 9 bases match TRBD2. Germline lookup yields CDR1 MDHEN and CDR2 SYDVKM. This CDR3 spans 18 amino acids. Trimming cost V 5 bases and J 2 bases; bases outside gene matches: 14. The CDR3 here is CASSREPPGLASTDTQYF. CDR3 DNA sequence: TGTGCCAGCAGTCGTGAACCCCCGGGACTAGCTTCCACAGATACGCAGTATTTT.

The rearrangement links TRBV7-9 to TRBJ1-1; unclear D gene. V was shortened by 7 bases and J by 5 bases, with 20 bases between the two germline ends. The CDR3 contains 15 residues. CDR1 and CDR2 from the germline V gene are SEHNR and FQNEAQ (reference sequence). CDR3 amino acids: CASNRGEAPRTEAFF. CDR3 bases: TGTGCCAGCAACCGCGGGGAAGCCCCGAGGACTGAAGCTTTCTTT. The variable domain in full, with the rest retrieved from reference TRBV7-9 and TRBJ1-1, is DTGVSQNPRHKITKRGQNVTFRCDPISEHNRLYWYRQTLGQGPEFLTYFQNEAQLEKSRLLSDRFSAERPKGSFSTLEIQRTEQGDSAMYLCASNRGEAPRTEAFFGQGTRLTVV.

DNA for the CDR3: TGTGCCAGCAGCTTAGGAGCGGGGGGGATCCCCCTCCACTTT. Encoded protein: CASSLGAGGIPLHF. V is TRBV7-9 and J is TRBJ1-6, with D maybe TRBD1 (5 bases). The germline V and J ends were trimmed by 1 base and 13 bases, with 14 bases remaining between them. The germline gives CDR1 SEHNR, CDR2 FQNEAQ (reference sequence). The CDR3 is 14 amino acids.

This clonotype was observed a few times. The genes are TRBV20-1 and TRBJ2-3; 12 positions match TRBD2. Germline loops: CDR1 DFQATT, CDR2 SNEGSKA (reference sequence). CDR3 length: 16 residues. J lost 5 bases, V lost 3 bases, and 9 bases had no gene match. The CDR3 loop reads CSARRRTSGVGDTQYF. The CDR3 bases are TGCAGTGCTAGGCGTCGGACTAGCGGGGTCGGAGATACGCAGTATTTT.

This chain's CDR3 is CASSLRLNTEAFF. Here the CDR3 DNA reads TGCGCCAGCAGCCTCAGGTTGAACACTGAAGCTTTCTTT. V gene TRBV4-1 combines with J gene TRBJ1-1; D remains unclear. V lost 4 bases, J lost 0 bases, and 6 bases lay in between. Germline V gives CDR1 MGHRA, CDR2 YSYEKL. This CDR3 is built from 13 residues.

This clonotype was counted a few times. The chain combines TRBV24-1 with TRBJ2-2; D may be TRBD1 (6 bases). The CDR3 sequence is 14 residues long. The V gene lost 4 bases and the J gene lost 8 bases, with 13 bases spanning the gap. Germline V lookup: CDR1 KGHDR, CDR2 SFDVKD. CDR3 nucleotide sequence: TGTGCCACCAGTGACTGGGACATTAGGGGGGAGCTGTTTTTT. Protein sequence: CATSDWDIRGELFF.

The chain has TRBV20-1 and TRBJ1-3; 8 bases match TRBD1. Germline lookup yields CDR1 DFQATT and CDR2 SNEGSKA (reference sequence). The length of the CDR3 is 13 residues. Trimming took 5 bases from V and 3 from J; bases not matched to a gene: 3. This CDR3 is CSARQGIGNTIYF. The CDR3 nucleotides read TGCAGTGCTCGACAGGGGATTGGAAACACCATATATTTT.